A selection of T cell receptor beta chains follows, all from one sample in a study of monozygotic twins with inflammatory bowel disease. TCRdb reanalyzed the 5' RACE reads and collapses them to one entry per CDR3 protein, without DNA. This sample's table has about 110,000 distinct CDR3 sequences. Material: blood. These receptors came from a human donor with ulcerative colitis or Crohn's disease, or a healthy co-twin of an affected twin (not recorded which). Each CDR3 is given with its conserved first and last residue. Fields, in order: V gene, J gene, CDR3 protein.

v_call: TRBV12-3/TRBV12-4; j_call: TRBJ2-1; cdr3_aa: CASSLGSLAGVTEQFF
v_call: TRBV7-6; j_call: TRBJ1-4; cdr3_aa: CASSPIDTGGGKLFF
v_call: TRBV18; j_call: TRBJ2-1; cdr3_aa: CASSPFGTSGVNEQFF
v_call: TRBV5-4; j_call: TRBJ2-3; cdr3_aa: CASSPGTSGNTDTQYF
v_call: TRBV5-6; j_call: TRBJ2-3; cdr3_aa: CASSLSGRANLDTQYF
v_call: TRBV28; j_call: TRBJ1-1; cdr3_aa: CASSRQGAMNTEAFF
v_call: TRBV29-1; j_call: TRBJ1-1; cdr3_aa: CSVEKGGYTEAFF
v_call: TRBV2; j_call: TRBJ1-1; cdr3_aa: CASSLRIGGEREAFF
v_call: TRBV3-1; j_call: TRBJ2-1; cdr3_aa: CASSQDPTSGAYNEQFF
v_call: TRBV2; j_call: TRBJ1-5; cdr3_aa: CAGRDSENQPQHF
v_call: TRBV3-1; j_call: TRBJ2-3; cdr3_aa: CASSQDPVSTDTQYF
v_call: TRBV29-1; j_call: TRBJ1-4; cdr3_aa: CSARQGTTTNEKLFF
v_call: TRBV5-1; j_call: TRBJ2-1; cdr3_aa: CASTAGGGGYNEQFF
v_call: TRBV27; j_call: TRBJ2-7; cdr3_aa: CASSLSGNYEQYF
v_call: TRBV14; j_call: TRBJ2-1; cdr3_aa: CASSPIGSYNEQFF
v_call: TRBV7-9; j_call: TRBJ2-7; cdr3_aa: CASSLQGTYEQYF
v_call: TRBV27; j_call: TRBJ2-2; cdr3_aa: CASSLWGGAAANTGELFF
v_call: TRBV5-1; j_call: TRBJ2-7; cdr3_aa: CASSLEGGPYEQYF
v_call: TRBV6-7; j_call: TRBJ2-7; cdr3_aa: CASSYVAGLAGAYEQYF
v_call: TRBV6-1; j_call: TRBJ2-3; cdr3_aa: CASSEVVVAGGRDTQYF
v_call: TRBV7-7; j_call: TRBJ2-1; cdr3_aa: CASSLAPSGTVGRNEQFF